This is a list of T cell receptor beta chains from one sample in a study of regulatory dendritic cells for organ transplantation. Assay used: immunoSEQ multiplex PCR; TCRdb lists only in-frame clones, some missing. In the table there are roughly 20,000 clones, 70% to 85% of which are singletons. Antigen specificity for these receptors is unknown. The sequencing input was memory CD4+ T cells from blood cultured with regulatory dendritic cells. The receptor source for this set is a human donor in good health. Both conserved end residues are part of each CDR3. The D gene is left open where the match is weak. Rows give clone size only sometimes, using once, few, many, or a class for an expanded clone.

J gene,D gene,V gene,clone size,CDR3 protein,CDR3 DNA
TRBJ2-7,TRBD2,TRBV11-2,.,CASSLGAGPSYEQYF,TGTGCCAGCAGCTTAGGAGCGGGACCTTCCTACGAGCAGTACTTC
TRBJ2-3,.,TRBV4-1,.,CASSQDPFGTDTQYF,TGCGCCAGCAGCCAAGACCCGTTCGGCACAGATACGCAGTATTTT
TRBJ1-4,TRBD1,TRBV18,.,CASSKDRGPSEKLFF,TGTGCCAGCTCAAAGGACAGGGGGCCAAGTGAAAAACTGTTTTTT
TRBJ1-1,.,TRBV25-1,few,CASSERENTEAFF,TGTGCCAGCAGTGAACGGGAGAACACTGAAGCTTTCTTT
TRBJ2-2,TRBD1,TRBV5-5,.,CASSLRGRTGELFF,TGTGCCAGCAGCTTGAGGGGGCGCACCGGGGAGCTGTTTTTT
TRBJ1-3,.,TRBV9,.,CASSAFLGGFSGNTIYF,TGTGCCAGCAGCGCCTTCCTGGGGGGATTCTCTGGAAACACCATATATTTT
TRBJ2-7,.,TRBV19,.,CASRRRDEQYF,TGTGCCAGTCGAAGAAGGGACGAGCAGTACTTC
TRBJ1-1,.,TRBV12-5,.,CASGPSGYSEAFF,TGTGCTAGTGGTCCGTCAGGGTATTCTGAAGCTTTCTTT
TRBJ2-1,.,TRBV2,.,CASTDLYGHNEQFF,TGTGCCAGCACTGACCTCTACGGACACAATGAGCAGTTCTTC
TRBJ2-3,.,TRBV10-2,.,CASSESPGASYTDTQYF,TGCGCCAGCAGTGAAAGCCCGGGGGCCAGTTATACAGATACGCAGTATTTT
TRBJ2-2,TRBD2,TRBV15,.,CATSRDRRLALGGELFF,TGTGCCACCAGCAGAGATCGGAGACTAGCCCTCGGCGGGGAGCTGTTTTTT
TRBJ2-3,TRBD1,TRBV10-3,.,CAIWGQGTDTQYF,TGTGCCATCTGGGGACAGGGAACAGATACGCAGTATTTT
TRBJ2-1,TRBD2,TRBV15,.,CATTLGLEDEQFF,TGTGCCACAACCCTAGGACTAGAGGATGAGCAGTTCTTC
TRBJ2-1,TRBD2,TRBV10-3,.,CATERTSGHSYNEQFF,TGTGCCACCGAAAGGACTAGCGGGCACTCCTACAATGAGCAGTTCTTC
TRBJ1-3,TRBD1,TRBV12-5,.,CASGLVQGAGGNTIYF,TGTGCTAGTGGTCTGGTCCAGGGGGCAGGCGGAAACACCATATATTTT
TRBJ2-5,.,TRBV29-1,.,CSVGSVETQYF,TGCAGCGTTGGAAGCGTGGAGACCCAGTACTTC
TRBJ2-7,.,TRBV21-1,.,CASSKSVVGGGEQYF,TGTGCCAGCAGCAAATCAGTTGTTGGAGGGGGCGAGCAGTACTTC
TRBJ2-7,TRBD1,TRBV4-2,.,CASSQGQGASYEQYF,TGTGCCAGCAGCCAAGGACAGGGGGCATCCTACGAGCAGTACTTC
TRBJ2-2,TRBD1,TRBV2,.,CASAKQGAGELFF,TGTGCCAGTGCCAAACAGGGGGCCGGGGAGCTGTTTTTT
TRBJ1-5,TRBD1,TRBV19,few,CATSDRGNQPQHF,TGTGCCACCTCCGACAGGGGTAATCAGCCCCAGCATTTT
TRBJ2-3,TRBD2,TRBV19,.,CASSIPSAGLSTDTQYF,TGTGCCAGTAGTATCCCTTCAGCGGGGCTAAGCACAGATACGCAGTATTTT
TRBJ1-1,.,TRBV28,few,CASIREGKGAFF,TGTGCCAGCATCAGAGAGGGGAAGGGAGCTTTCTTT
TRBJ1-5,.,TRBV30,.,CASGVSSNQPQHF,TGTGCCAGCGGGGTTTCAAGCAATCAGCCCCAGCATTTT
TRBJ2-7,.,TRBV2,few,CASSGVGTYEQYF,TGTGCCAGCAGTGGTGTCGGAACCTACGAGCAGTACTTC
TRBJ2-3,.,TRBV5-1,.,CASSLTGQGGDTQYF,TGCGCCAGCAGCTTGACGGGGCAGGGCGGGGATACGCAGTATTTT
TRBJ1-1,.,TRBV5-1,.,CARNRAGRNTEAFF,TGCGCCAGAAACAGGGCAGGGCGGAACACTGAAGCTTTCTTT
TRBJ1-2,TRBD1,TRBV7-9,.,CASNPIRDRVDYGYTF,TGTGCCAGCAACCCAATCCGGGACAGGGTTGACTATGGCTACACCTTC
TRBJ1-1,.,TRBV9,.,CASSGVLPGNTEAFF,TGTGCCAGCAGCGGAGTTCTACCGGGGAACACTGAAGCTTTCTTT
TRBJ1-2,TRBD1,TRBV7-2,.,CASSLGQGDYGYTF,TGTGCCAGCAGCTTAGGGCAGGGGGACTATGGCTACACCTTC
TRBJ2-7,TRBD2,TRBV19,.,CASSIEAGPPYEQYF,TGTGCCAGTAGTATAGAAGCGGGGCCTCCCTACGAGCAGTACTTC
TRBJ1-5,.,TRBV5-6,.,CASSPGGGNQPQHF,TGTGCCAGCAGCCCCGGGGGGGGGAATCAGCCCCAGCATTTT
TRBJ2-7,.,TRBV27,.,CANPSKRGGDYEQYF,TGTGCCAACCCATCCAAAAGGGGGGGGGACTACGAGCAGTACTTC
TRBJ2-5,TRBD1,TRBV2,.,CASGPGTGVETQYF,TGTGCCAGCGGTCCCGGGACAGGGGTAGAGACCCAGTACTTC
TRBJ2-1,.,TRBV5-4,.,CASGPRNRYNEQFF,TGTGCCAGCGGTCCCAGGAACAGATACAATGAGCAGTTCTTC
TRBJ2-7,.,TRBV19,.,CASSPLGRTYEQYF,TGTGCCAGTAGTCCGTTAGGACGGACCTACGAGCAGTACTTC
TRBJ2-3,.,TRBV25-1,.,CASSDGSADTQYF,TGTGCCAGCAGTGATGGGTCCGCAGATACGCAGTATTTT
TRBJ1-5,.,TRBV2,.,CASSGLGHQPQHF,TGTGCCAGCAGTGGGTTGGGTCATCAGCCCCAGCATTTT
TRBJ2-7,.,TRBV4-1,.,CASSQAIGIHEQYF,TGCGCCAGCAGCCAAGCAATAGGTATCCACGAGCAGTACTTC
TRBJ2-3,.,TRBV6-5,.,CAVREPGTDTQYF,TGTGCCGTTAGAGAGCCGGGCACAGATACGCAGTATTTT
TRBJ2-5,.,TRBV7-2,medium-sized,CASSSEAGSIETQYF,TGTGCCAGCAGCTCAGAGGCAGGGTCGATAGAGACCCAGTACTTC
TRBJ2-4,TRBD1,TRBV4-2,.,CASSIRDRENIQYF,TGTGCCAGCAGCATCCGGGACAGGGAAAACATTCAGTACTTC
TRBJ2-3,.,TRBV4-3,.,CASSHDRVQGGGDTQYF,TGCGCCAGCAGCCACGACCGGGTGCAGGGTGGGGGAGATACGCAGTATTTT